This T cell receptor (beta chain) stems from a study of control samples from healthy donors and cancer patients. Sequenced by immunoSEQ multiplex PCR; TCRdb stores in-frame clones only, minus some. The profile covers more than 95,000 clones, with roughly nine tenths appearing a single time and about 1% taken by the ten largest. CDR1 and CDR2 (germline): LGHDT, YNNKEL (reference sequence). This CDR3 has 12 residues. Trimming cost V 0 bases and J 13 bases, with 12 bases left between them. This TCR was recovered from a woman aged 50 to 60 with colorectal cancer. The chain joins TRBV3-1 (or the pseudogene TRBV3-2) to TRBJ2-5; D ambiguous. The sample comprised PBMCs. The CDR3 reads CASSQDIALRYF. CDR3 sequence (DNA): TGTGCCAGCAGCCAAGATATAGCTTTACGGTACTTC.